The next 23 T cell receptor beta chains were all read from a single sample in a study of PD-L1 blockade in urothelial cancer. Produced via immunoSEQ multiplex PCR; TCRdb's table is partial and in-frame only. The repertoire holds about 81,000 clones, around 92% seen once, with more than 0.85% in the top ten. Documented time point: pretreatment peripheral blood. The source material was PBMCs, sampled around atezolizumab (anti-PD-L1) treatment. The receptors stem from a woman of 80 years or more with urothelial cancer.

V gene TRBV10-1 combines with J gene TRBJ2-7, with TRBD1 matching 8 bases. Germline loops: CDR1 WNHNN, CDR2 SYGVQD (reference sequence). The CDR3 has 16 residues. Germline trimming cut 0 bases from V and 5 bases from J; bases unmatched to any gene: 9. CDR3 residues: CASSESLGQGYHEQYF. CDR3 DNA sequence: TGCGCCAGCAGTGAGTCGTTAGGACAGGGTTATCACGAGCAGTACTTC.

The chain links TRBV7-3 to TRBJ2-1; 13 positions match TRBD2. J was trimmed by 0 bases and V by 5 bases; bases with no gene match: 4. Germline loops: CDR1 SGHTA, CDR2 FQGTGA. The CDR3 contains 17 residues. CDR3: CASSPRLAGGSYNEQFF. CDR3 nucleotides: TGTGCCAGCAGCCCACGACTAGCGGGAGGCTCCTACAATGAGCAGTTCTTC. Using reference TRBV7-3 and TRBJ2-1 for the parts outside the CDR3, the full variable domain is GAGVSQTPSNKVTEKGKYVELRCDPISGHTALYWYRQSLGQGPEFLIYFQGTGAADDSGLPNDRFFAVRPEGSVSTLKIQRTERGDSAVYLCASSPRLAGGSYNEQFFGPGTRLTVL.

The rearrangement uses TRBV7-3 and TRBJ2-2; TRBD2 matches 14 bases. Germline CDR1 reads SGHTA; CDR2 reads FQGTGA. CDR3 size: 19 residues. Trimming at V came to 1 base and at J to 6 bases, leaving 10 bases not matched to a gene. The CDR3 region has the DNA TGTGCCAGCAGCTTAAACCTCCCGGGACTAGCGGGAGTTTCCGGGGAGCTGTTTTTT. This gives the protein CASSLNLPGLAGVSGELFF.

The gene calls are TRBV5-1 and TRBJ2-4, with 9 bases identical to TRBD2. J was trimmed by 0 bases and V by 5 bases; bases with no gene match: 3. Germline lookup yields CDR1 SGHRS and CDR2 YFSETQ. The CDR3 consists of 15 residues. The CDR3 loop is CASRREGQAKNIQYF. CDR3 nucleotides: TGCGCCAGCAGGCGGGAGGGCCAAGCCAAAAACATTCAGTACTTC.

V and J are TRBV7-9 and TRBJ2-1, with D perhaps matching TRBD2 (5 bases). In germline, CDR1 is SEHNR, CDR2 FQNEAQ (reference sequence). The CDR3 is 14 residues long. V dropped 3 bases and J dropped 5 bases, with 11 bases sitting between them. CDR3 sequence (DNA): TGTGCCAGCAGCTTTTCGGGATCAAACAATGAGCAGTTCTTC. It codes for CASSFSGSNNEQFF.

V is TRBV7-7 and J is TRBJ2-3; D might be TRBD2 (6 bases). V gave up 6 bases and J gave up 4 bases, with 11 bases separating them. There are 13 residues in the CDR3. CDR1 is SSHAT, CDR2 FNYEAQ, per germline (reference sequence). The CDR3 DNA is TGTGCCAGCAGTGGGGGGACGCCAGATACGCAGTATTTT. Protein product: CASSGGTPDTQYF.

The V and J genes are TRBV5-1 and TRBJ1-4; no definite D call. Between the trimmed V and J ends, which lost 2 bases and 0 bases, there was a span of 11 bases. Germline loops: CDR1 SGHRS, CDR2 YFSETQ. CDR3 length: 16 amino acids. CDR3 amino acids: CASSFGTPSTNEKLFF. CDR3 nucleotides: TGCGCCAGCAGCTTTGGTACACCCTCAACTAATGAAAAACTGTTTTTT. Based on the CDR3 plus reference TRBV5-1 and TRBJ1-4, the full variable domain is KAGVTQTPRYLIKTRGQQVTLSCSPISGHRSVSWYQQTPGQGLQFLFEYFSETQRNKGNFPGRFSGRQFSNSRSEMNVSTLELGDSALYLCASSFGTPSTNEKLFFGSGTQLSVL.

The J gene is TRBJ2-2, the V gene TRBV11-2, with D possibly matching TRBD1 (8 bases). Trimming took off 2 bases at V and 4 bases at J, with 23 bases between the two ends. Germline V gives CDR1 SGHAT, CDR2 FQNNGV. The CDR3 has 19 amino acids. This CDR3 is CASSLLSASNRGGTGELFF. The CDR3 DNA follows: TGTGCCAGCAGCTTACTTTCCGCCTCAAACAGGGGGGGCACCGGGGAGCTGTTTTTT.

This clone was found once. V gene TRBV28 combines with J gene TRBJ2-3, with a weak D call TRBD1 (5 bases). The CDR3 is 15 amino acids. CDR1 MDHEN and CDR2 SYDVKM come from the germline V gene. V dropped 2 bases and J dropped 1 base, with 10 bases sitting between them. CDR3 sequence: CASSLGKGGTDTQYF. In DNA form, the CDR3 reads TGTGCCAGCAGTTTAGGAAAAGGGGGCACAGATACGCAGTATTTT. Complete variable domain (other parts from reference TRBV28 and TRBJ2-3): DVKVTQSSRYLVKRTGEKVFLECVQDMDHENMFWYRQDPGLGLRLIYFSYDVKMKEKGDIPEGYSVSREKKERFSLILESASTNQTSMYLCASSLGKGGTDTQYFGPGTRLTVL.

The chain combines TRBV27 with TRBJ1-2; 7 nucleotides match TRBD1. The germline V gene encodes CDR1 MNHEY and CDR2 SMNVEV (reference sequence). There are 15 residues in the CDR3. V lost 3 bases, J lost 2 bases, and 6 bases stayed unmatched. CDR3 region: CASSLGAGGNYGYTF. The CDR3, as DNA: TGTGCCAGCAGTTTGGGAGCAGGGGGGAACTATGGCTACACCTTC.

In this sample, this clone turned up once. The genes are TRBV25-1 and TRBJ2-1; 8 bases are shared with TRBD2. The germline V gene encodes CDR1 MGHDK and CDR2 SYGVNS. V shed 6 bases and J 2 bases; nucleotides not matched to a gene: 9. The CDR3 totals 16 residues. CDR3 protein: CASRGTSGSAYNEQFF. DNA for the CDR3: TGTGCCAGCAGGGGAACCAGCGGGAGCGCCTACAATGAGCAGTTCTTC.

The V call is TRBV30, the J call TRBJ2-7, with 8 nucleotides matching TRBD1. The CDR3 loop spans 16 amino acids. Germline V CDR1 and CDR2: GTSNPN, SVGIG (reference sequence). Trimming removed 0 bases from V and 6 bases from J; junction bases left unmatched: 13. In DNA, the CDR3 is TGTGCCTGGAGTGTAGGCGTTGGGACAGGACGAGGCGAGCAGTACTTC. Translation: CAWSVGVGTGRGEQYF.

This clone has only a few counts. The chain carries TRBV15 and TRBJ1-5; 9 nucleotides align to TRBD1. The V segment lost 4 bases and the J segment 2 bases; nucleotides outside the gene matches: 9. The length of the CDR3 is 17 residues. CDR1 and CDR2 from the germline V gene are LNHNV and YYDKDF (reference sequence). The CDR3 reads CATSIQQGARGNQPQHF. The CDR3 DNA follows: TGTGCCACCAGCATACAACAGGGGGCACGAGGCAATCAGCCCCAGCATTTT.

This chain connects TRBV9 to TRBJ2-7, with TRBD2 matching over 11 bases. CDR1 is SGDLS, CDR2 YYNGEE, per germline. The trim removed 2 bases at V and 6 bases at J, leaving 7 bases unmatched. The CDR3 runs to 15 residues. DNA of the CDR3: TGTGCCAGCAGCGTCACTAGCGGGAGTCTCTCCGAGCAGTACTTC. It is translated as CASSVTSGSLSEQYF. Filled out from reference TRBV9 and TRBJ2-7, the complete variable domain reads DSGVTQTPKHLITATGQRVTLRCSPRSGDLSVYWYQQSLDQGLQFLIQYYNGEERAKGNILERFSAQQFPDLHSELNLSSLELGDSALYFCASSVTSGSLSEQYFGPGTRLTVT.

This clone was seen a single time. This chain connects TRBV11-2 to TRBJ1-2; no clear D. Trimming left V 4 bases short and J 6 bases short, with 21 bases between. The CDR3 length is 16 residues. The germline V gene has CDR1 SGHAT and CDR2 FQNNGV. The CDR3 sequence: CASSSSEDFQLHGYTF. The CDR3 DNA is TGTGCCAGCAGCTCCAGCGAAGACTTTCAACTCCATGGCTACACCTTC.

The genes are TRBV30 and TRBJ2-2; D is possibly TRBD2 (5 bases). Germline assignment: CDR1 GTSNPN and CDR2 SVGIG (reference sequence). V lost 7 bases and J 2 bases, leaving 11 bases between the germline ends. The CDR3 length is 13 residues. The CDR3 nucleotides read TGTGCCTCCGGACGGGGAAACACCGGGGAGCTGTTTTTT. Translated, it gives CASGRGNTGELFF.

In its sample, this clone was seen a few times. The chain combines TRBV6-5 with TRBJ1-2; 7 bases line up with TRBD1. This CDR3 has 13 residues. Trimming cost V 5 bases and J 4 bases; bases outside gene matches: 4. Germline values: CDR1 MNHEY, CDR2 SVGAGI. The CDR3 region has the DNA TGTGCCAGCAGTCCCCGGGACAGCTATGGCTACACCTTC. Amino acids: CASSPRDSYGYTF.

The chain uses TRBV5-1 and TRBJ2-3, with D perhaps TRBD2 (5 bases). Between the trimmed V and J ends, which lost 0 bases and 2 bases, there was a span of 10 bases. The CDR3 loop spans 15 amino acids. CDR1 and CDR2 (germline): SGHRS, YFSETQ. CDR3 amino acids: CASSLDSAHTDTQYF. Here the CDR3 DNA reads TGCGCCAGCAGCTTGGATAGCGCCCACACAGATACGCAGTATTTT.

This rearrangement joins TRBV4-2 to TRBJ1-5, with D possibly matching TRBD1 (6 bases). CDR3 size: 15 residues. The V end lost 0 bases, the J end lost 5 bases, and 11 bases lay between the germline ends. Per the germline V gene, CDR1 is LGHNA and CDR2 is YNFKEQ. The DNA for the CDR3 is TGTGCCAGCAGCCAAGATTCGGGGGGCCATCAGCCCCAGCATTTT. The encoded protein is CASSQDSGGHQPQHF.

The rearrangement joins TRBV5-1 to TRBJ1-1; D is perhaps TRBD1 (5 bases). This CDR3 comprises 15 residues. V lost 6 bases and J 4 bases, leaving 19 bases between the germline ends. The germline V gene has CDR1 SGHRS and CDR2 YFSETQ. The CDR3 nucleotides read TGCGCCAGCAACAATCTGGGGGGTAGGGGCACTGAAGCTTTCTTT. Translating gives CASNNLGGRGTEAFF.

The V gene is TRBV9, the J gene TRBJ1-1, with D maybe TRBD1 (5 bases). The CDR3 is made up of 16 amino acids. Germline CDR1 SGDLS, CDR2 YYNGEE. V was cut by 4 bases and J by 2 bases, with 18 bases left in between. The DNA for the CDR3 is TGTGCCAGCAGCACCCTTCAAGGGGCAACAAACACTGAAGCTTTCTTT. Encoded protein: CASSTLQGATNTEAFF.

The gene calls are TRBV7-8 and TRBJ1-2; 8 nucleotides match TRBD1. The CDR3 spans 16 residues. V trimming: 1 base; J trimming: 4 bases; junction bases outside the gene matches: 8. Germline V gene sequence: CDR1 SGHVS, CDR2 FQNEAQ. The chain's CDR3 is CASSLGTGNSVYGYTF. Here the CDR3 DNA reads TGTGCCAGCAGCTTAGGGACAGGGAACAGCGTCTATGGCTACACCTTC.

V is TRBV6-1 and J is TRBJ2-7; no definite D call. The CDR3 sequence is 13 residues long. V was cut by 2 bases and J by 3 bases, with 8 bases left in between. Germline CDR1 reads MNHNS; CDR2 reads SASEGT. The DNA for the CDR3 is TGTGCCAGCAGTGAACTACCCAACTACGAGCAGTACTTC. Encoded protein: CASSELPNYEQYF.